The 2 T cell receptor beta chains below come from one sample, sequenced in a study of T-cell reconstitution after alpha-beta-depleted transplantation in children. Unique molecular identifiers were built into the TCRbeta library. TCRdb re-called the PCR reads with MiXCR, one entry per CDR3 protein. The repertoire holds over 70,000 distinct CDR3 sequences, roughly 8% seen once, with roughly 6.9% in the top ten. The source material was PBMCs from the stem cell graft donor, sampled from the stem cell graft. All receptors derive from a human donor who donated a stem cell graft to a child with congenital amegakaryocytic thrombocytopenia.

This clonotype came up a few times. J is TRBJ2-7 and V is TRBV4-1; TRBD2 matches at 9 bases. V dropped 0 bases and J dropped 3; count of bases not matched to a gene: 6. CDR1 is MGHRA, CDR2 YSYEKL, per germline. CDR3 length equals 16 residues. The CDR3 DNA is TGCGCCAGCAGCCAAGAGGGAGCGGGAGGCCTCTACGAGCAGTACTTC. It yields the protein CASSQEGAGGLYEQYF.

This clonotype appeared many times. CDR3 sequence: CASSLQPTTEAFF. Written as DNA, the CDR3 is TGTGCCAGCAGTTTACAACCGACCACTGAAGCTTTCTTT. The J gene is TRBJ1-1, the V gene TRBV12-3 or TRBV12-4, with D unclear. The CDR3 runs to 13 residues. V was shortened by 2 bases and J by 4 bases, with 8 bases between the two germline ends.